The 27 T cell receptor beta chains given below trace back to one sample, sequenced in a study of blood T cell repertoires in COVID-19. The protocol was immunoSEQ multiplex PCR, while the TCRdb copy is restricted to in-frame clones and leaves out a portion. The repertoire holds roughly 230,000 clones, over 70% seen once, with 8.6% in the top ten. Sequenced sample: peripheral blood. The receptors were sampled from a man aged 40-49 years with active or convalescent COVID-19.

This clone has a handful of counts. The CDR3 sequence: CASSGDSPYEQYF. The CDR3 DNA is TGTGCCAGCAGCGGGGACAGTCCCTACGAGCAGTACTTC. V usage is TRBV5-6 and J usage is TRBJ2-7, with TRBD1 matching 7 bases. Per the germline V gene, CDR1 is SGHDT and CDR2 is YYEEEE. The CDR3 is 13 amino acids. The junction had 3 bases not matched to a gene; V was cut back by 4 bases and J by 2 bases.

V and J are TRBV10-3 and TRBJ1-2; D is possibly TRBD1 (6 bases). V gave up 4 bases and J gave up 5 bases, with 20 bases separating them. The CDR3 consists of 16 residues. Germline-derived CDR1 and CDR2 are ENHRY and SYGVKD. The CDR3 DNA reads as TGTGCCATCAGTGCCGAGCCAGGGGAAAAGAGGTATGGCTACACCTTC. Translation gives CAISAEPGEKRYGYTF.

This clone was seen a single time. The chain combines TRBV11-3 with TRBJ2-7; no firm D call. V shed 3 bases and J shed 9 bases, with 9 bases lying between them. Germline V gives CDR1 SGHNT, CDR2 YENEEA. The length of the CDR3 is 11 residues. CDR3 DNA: TGTGCCAGCAGCTTGGGCAGTGGGCAGTACTTC. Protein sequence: CASSLGSGQYF.

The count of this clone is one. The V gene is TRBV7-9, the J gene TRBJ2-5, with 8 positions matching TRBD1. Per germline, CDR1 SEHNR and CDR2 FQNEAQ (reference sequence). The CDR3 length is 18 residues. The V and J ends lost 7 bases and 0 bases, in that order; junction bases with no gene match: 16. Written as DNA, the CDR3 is TGTGCCAGCAACGACGAAGGGTTCAGGACAGGGTACCAAGAGACCCAGTACTTC. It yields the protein CASNDEGFRTGYQETQYF.

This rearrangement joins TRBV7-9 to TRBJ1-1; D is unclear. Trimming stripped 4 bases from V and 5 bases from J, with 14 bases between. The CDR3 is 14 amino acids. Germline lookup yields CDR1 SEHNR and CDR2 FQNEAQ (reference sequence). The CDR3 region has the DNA TGTGCCAGCAGCTCTTATAGCGAGGCAACTGAAGCTTTCTTT. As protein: CASSSYSEATEAFF.

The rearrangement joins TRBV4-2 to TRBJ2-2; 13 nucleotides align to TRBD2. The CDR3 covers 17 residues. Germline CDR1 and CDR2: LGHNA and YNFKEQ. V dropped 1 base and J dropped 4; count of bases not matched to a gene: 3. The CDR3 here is CASSQGLAGGPTGELFF. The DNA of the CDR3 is TGTGCCAGCAGCCAAGGACTAGCGGGAGGTCCCACCGGGGAGCTGTTTTTT.

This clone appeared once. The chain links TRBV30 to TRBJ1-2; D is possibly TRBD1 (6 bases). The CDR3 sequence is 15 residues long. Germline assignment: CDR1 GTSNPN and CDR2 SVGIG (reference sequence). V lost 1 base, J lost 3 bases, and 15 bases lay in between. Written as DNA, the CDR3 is TGTGCCTGGAGTGAAGAGGGCAGGGGATACTATGGCTACACCTTC. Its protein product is CAWSEEGRGYYGYTF.

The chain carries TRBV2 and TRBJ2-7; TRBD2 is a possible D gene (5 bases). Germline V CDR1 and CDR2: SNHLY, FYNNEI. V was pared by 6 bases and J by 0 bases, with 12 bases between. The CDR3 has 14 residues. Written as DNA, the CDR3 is TGTGCCAGCAGCATACTAGTGAGCTCCTACGAGCAGTACTTC. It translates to CASSILVSSYEQYF.

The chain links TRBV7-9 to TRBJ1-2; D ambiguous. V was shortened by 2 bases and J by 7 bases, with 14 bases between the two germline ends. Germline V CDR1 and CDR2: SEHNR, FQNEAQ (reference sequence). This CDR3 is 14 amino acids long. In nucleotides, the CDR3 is TGTGCCAGCAGCTTAATCCTCGGAACGGGTGGCTACACCTTC. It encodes CASSLILGTGGYTF.

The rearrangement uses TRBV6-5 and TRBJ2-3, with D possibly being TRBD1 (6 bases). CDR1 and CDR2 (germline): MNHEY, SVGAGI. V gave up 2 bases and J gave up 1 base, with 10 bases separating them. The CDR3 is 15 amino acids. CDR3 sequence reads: CASSYRTDGTDTQYF. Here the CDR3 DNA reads TGTGCCAGCAGTTACCGGACAGACGGCACAGATACGCAGTATTTT.

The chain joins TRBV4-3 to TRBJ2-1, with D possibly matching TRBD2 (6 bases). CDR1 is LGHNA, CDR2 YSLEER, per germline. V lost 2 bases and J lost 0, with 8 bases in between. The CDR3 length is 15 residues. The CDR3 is CASSQMGGSYNEQFF. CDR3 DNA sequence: TGCGCCAGCAGCCAAATGGGGGGCTCCTACAATGAGCAGTTCTTC.

The CDR3 loop is CASSIWQGAGPLHF. The CDR3 DNA is TGTGCCAGTAGTATCTGGCAGGGGGCCGGTCCCCTCCACTTT. The chain recombines TRBV19 with TRBJ1-6; 8 bases match TRBD1. The CDR3 has 14 residues. In germline, CDR1 is LNHDA, CDR2 SQIVND (reference sequence). The V segment lost 3 bases and the J segment 13 bases; nucleotides outside the gene matches: 8.

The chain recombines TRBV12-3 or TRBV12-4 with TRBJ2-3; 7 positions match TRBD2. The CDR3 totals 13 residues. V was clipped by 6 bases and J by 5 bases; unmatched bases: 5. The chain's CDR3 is CASRRGEGDTQYF. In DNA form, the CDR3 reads TGTGCCAGCAGACGGGGGGAGGGAGATACGCAGTATTTT.

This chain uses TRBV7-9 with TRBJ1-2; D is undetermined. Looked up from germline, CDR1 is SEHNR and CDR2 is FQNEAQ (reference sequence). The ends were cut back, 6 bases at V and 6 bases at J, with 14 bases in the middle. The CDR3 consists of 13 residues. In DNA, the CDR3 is TGTGCCAGCAGGGAGGCAGAGCCCCATGGCTACACCTTC. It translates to CASREAEPHGYTF. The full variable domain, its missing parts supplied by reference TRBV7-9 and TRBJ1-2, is DTGVSQNPRHKITKRGQNVTFRCDPISEHNRLYWYRQTLGQGPEFLTYFQNEAQLEKSRLLSDRFSAERPKGSFSTLEIQRTEQGDSAMYLCASREAEPHGYTFGSGTRLTVV.

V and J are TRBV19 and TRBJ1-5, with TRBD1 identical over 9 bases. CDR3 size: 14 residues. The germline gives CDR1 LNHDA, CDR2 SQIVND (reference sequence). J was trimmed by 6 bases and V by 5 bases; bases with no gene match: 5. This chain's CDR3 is CASSVGQGGQPQHF. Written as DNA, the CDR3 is TGTGCCAGTAGTGTGGGACAGGGAGGTCAGCCCCAGCATTTT.

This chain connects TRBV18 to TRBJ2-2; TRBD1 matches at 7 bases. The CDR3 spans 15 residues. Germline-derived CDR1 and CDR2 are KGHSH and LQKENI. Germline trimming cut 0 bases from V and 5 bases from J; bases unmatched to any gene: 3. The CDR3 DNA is TGTGCCAGCTCACCACCAAACAGGGGAACCGGGGAGCTGTTTTTT. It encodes CASSPPNRGTGELFF. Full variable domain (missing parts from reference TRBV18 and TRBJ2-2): NAGVMQNPRHLVRRRGQEARLRCSPMKGHSHVYWYRQLPEEGLKFMVYLQKENIIDESGMPKERFSAEFPKEGPSILRIQQVVRGDSAAYFCASSPPNRGTGELFFGEGSRLTVL.

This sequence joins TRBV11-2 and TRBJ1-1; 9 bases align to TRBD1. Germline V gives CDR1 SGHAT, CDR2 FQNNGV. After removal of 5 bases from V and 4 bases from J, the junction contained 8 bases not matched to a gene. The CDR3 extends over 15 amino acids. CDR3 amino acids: CASSLRTGAGTEAFF. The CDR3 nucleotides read TGTGCCAGCAGCCTAAGGACAGGGGCTGGCACTGAAGCTTTCTTT.

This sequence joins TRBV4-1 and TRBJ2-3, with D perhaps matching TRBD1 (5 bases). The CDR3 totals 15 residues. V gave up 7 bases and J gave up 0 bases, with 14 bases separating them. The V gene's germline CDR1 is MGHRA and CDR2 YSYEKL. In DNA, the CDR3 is TGCGCCAGCATCGAACAGGTTGCTAGCACAGATACGCAGTATTTT. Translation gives CASIEQVASTDTQYF.

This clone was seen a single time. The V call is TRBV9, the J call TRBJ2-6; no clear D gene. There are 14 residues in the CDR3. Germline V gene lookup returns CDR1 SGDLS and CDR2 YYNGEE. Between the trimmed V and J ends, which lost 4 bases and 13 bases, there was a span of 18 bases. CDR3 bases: TGTGCCAGCAGCTTCCCTCCAGACACCCAAGTCCTGACTTTC. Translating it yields CASSFPPDTQVLTF.

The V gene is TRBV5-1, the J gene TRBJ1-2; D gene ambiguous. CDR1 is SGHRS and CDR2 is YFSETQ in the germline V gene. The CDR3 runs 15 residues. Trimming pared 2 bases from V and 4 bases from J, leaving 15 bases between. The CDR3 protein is CASSLSEAGVYGYTF. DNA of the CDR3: TGCGCCAGCAGCTTAAGTGAGGCTGGCGTCTATGGCTACACCTTC.

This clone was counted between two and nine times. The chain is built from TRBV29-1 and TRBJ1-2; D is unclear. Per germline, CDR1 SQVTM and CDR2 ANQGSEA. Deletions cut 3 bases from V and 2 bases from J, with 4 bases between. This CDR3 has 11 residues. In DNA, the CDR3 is TGCAGCGTTGACGAGAACTATGGCTACACCTTC. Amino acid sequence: CSVDENYGYTF.

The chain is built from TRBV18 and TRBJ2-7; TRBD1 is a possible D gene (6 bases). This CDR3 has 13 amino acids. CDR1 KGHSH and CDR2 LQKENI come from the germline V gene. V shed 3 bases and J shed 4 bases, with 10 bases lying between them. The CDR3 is CASSPTQGYEQYF. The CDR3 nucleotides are TGTGCCAGCTCACCTACACAGGGTTACGAGCAGTACTTC.

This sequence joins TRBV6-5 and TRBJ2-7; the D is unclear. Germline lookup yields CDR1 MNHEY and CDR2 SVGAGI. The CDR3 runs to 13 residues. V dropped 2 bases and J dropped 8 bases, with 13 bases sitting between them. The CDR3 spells CASSYRGDVKQYF. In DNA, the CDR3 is TGTGCCAGCAGTTACCGCGGTGATGTTAAGCAGTACTTC.

The CDR3 is CASSLARDRHPGELFF. The DNA of the CDR3 is TGTGCCAGCAGCTTAGCGCGGGACAGGCACCCCGGGGAGCTGTTTTTT. The chain has TRBV7-2 and TRBJ2-2, with 8 bases matching TRBD1. CDR3 length: 16 amino acids. Looked up from germline, CDR1 is SGHTA and CDR2 is FQGNSA. V shed 0 bases, J shed 6 bases, and the junction held 6 bases outside the gene matches.

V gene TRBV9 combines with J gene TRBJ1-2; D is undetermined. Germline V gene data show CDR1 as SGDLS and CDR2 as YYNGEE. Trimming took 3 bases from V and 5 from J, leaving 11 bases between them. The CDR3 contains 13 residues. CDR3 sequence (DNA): TGTGCCAGCAGCGCCACAGCGGGGTATGGCTACACCTTC. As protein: CASSATAGYGYTF.

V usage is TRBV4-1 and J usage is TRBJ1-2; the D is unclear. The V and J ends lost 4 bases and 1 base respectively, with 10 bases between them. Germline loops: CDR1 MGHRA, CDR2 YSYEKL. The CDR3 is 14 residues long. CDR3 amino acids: CASSPTHGNYGYTF. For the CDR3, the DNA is TGCGCCAGCAGCCCAACTCACGGTAACTATGGCTACACCTTC.

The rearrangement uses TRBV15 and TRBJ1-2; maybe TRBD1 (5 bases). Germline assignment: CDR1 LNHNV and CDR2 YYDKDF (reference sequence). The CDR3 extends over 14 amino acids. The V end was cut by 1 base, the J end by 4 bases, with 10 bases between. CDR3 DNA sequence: TGTGCCACCAGCAGAGTGCAGGGAAGCTATGGCTACACCTTC. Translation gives CATSRVQGSYGYTF.